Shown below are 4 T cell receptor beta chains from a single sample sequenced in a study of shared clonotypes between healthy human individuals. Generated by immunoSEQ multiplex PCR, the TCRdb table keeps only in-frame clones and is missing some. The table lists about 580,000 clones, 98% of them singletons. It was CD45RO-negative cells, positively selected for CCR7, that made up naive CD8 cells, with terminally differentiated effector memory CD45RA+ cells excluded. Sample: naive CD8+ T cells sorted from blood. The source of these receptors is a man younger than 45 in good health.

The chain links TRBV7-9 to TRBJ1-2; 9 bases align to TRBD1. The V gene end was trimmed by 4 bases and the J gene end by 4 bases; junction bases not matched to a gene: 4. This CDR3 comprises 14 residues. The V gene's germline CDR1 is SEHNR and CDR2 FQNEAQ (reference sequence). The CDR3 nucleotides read TGTGCCAGCAGCTCCGGACAGGGGCCCTATGGCTACACCTTC. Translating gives CASSSGQGPYGYTF.

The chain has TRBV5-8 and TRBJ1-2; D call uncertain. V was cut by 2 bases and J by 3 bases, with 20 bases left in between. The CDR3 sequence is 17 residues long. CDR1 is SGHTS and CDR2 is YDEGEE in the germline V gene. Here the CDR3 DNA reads TGTGCCAGCAGCTTCATTTTCCGCTCTTCCCCAGACTATGGCTACACCTTC. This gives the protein CASSFIFRSSPDYGYTF.

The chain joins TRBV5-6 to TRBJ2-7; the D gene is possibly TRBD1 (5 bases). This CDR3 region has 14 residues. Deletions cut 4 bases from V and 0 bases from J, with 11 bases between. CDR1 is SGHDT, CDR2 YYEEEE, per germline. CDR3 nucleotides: TGTGCCAGCAGCAGTGGACACAACTCCTACGAGCAGTACTTC. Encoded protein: CASSSGHNSYEQYF. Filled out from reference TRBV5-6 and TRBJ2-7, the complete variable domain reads DAGVTQSPTHLIKTRGQQVTLRCSPKSGHDTVSWYQQALGQGPQFIFQYYEEEERQRGNFPDRFSGHQFPNYSSELNVNALLLGDSALYLCASSSGHNSYEQYFGPGTRLTVT.

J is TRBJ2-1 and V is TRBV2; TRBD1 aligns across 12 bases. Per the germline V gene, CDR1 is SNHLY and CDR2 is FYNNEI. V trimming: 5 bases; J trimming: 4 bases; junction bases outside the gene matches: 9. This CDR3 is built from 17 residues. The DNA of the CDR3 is TGTGCCAGCAGTCGCCTCGGGACAGGGGGCAGTTACAATGAGCAGTTCTTC. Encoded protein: CASSRLGTGGSYNEQFF.